This T cell receptor beta chain appears in the sequencing data of a study of early T cells in non-severe SARS-CoV-2 infection. For the study at large: The chains were unpaired, and the sequenced material was bulk RNA from unsorted whole blood.

Researchers tagged individual cDNA molecules with unique molecular identifiers. Using its own MiXCR run on the 5' RACE reads, TCRdb lists one record per CDR3 protein. The repertoire holds about 56,000 distinct CDR3 sequences, with about 14% as singletons. This clonotype was detected a few times. V lost 2 bases, J lost 2 bases, and 7 bases lay in between. Germline CDR1 and CDR2: MGHRA and YSYEKL. The CDR3 is made up of 13 amino acids. This sample comprised whole blood, obtained at baseline. V is TRBV4-1 and J is TRBJ2-7; no clear D. This clonotype was sampled from an adult who was a healthcare worker with PCR-confirmed SARS-CoV-2 infection or an uninfected control (not recorded which). The CDR3: CASSQFLTYEQYF. As DNA, the CDR3 is TGCGCCAGCAGCCAATTCCTTACCTACGAGCAGTACTTC.